The next 31 T cell receptor beta chains were all read from a single sample in a study of identical twins (dated by TCRdb to about 2016). Libraries were built with 5' RACE. The sequencer was an Illumina HiSeq 2000. Using fastp at Q25 and MiXCR, TCRdb reprocessed the public reads and kept productive beta chains. Entries are consolidated by CDR3 protein sequence, retaining the most common genes and DNA. Counted in this sample were 220,000 or so distinct CDR3 sequences; 5.5% to 7% of them appeared once. The top ten hold 3.6% of the sample. Separately, the same data were catalogued under a study of yellow fever vaccine responses in identical twins.

The material sequenced was memory (CD45RO+) T cells sorted from blood. The cell subset or site label of this sample denotes: CD45RO+ enriched T cells. The receptors originated from a woman aged 18-29 years in good health.

This clonotype was seen more than once but under ten times. The V gene is TRBV5-1, the J gene TRBJ1-1; 7 positions agree with TRBD1. CDR3 length equals 14 residues. The V and J ends lost 4 bases and 9 bases, in that order; junction bases with no gene match: 12. Germline V gene lookup returns CDR1 SGHRS and CDR2 YFSETQ. As DNA, the CDR3 is TGCGCCAGCAGCGACCGGACAGGAGGGGACCAAGCTTTCTTT. It encodes CASSDRTGGDQAFF.

The V and J genes are TRBV9 and TRBJ2-1; TRBD2 is a possible D gene (5 bases). Germline CDR1 is SGDLS and CDR2 is YYNGEE. The V gene lost 2 bases and the J gene lost 7 bases, with 10 bases spanning the gap. This CDR3 comprises 13 residues. CDR3 DNA: TGTGCCAGCAGCGTCGGGGAGCGGAATGAGCAGTTCTTC. Translated: CASSVGERNEQFF.

The chain uses TRBV20-1 and TRBJ2-1; TRBD2 might be the D (5 bases). Trimming shortened V by 6 bases and J by 4 bases, and 13 bases separated the two germline ends. Germline-derived CDR1 and CDR2 are DFQATT and SNEGSKA (reference sequence). The CDR3 consists of 13 residues. The DNA for the CDR3 is TGCAGTGCGCCGAGCTGGGAGTACAATGAGCAGTTCTTC. Its protein product is CSAPSWEYNEQFF.

The chain uses TRBV6-1 and TRBJ2-6; TRBD1 matches 7 bases. V shed 7 bases, J shed 0 bases, and the junction held 12 bases outside the gene matches. The CDR3 spans 18 residues. Germline CDR1 reads MNHNS; CDR2 reads SASEGT. The chain's CDR3 is CASNYAGQAYSGANVLTF. The CDR3 DNA reads as TGTGCCAGCAACTACGCCGGACAGGCATACTCTGGGGCCAACGTCCTGACTTTC.

There are a few counts of this clonotype. V usage is TRBV21-1 and J usage is TRBJ2-1. TRBV21-1 is a known pseudogene. The CDR3 totals 17 residues. The CDR3 coding sequence is TGTGCCAGCAGCAAAGATTCACAGATCTGCTCCTACAATGAGCAGTTCTTC. It is translated as CASSKDSQICSYNEQFF.

The chain is built from TRBV29-1 and TRBJ2-1, with 14 bases that match TRBD2. Germline lookup yields CDR1 SQVTM and CDR2 ANQGSEA. The trim removed 7 bases at V and 0 bases at J, leaving 8 bases unmatched. The length of the CDR3 is 17 residues. DNA of the CDR3: TGCAGCGCCGATGGGACTAGCGGGAGCTACTCCTACAATGAGCAGTTCTTC. It is translated as CSADGTSGSYSYNEQFF.

A word on this clonotype: One base away lies a much larger clone, so this may be a sequencing read error. The chain has TRBV10-3 and TRBJ2-1, with TRBD1 matching over 7 bases. Germline assignment: CDR1 ENHRY and CDR2 SYGVKD. CDR3 length: 15 amino acids. The CDR3 reads CAISLLGGSYHEQFF. CDR3 nucleotides: TGTGCCATCAGCCTCCTAGGGGGCTCCTACCATGAGCAGTTCTTC.

This clonotype has ten or more counts. The chain is built from TRBV4-1 and TRBJ2-3, with TRBD2 matching over 12 bases. The V gene's germline CDR1 is MGHRA and CDR2 YSYEKL. This CDR3 contains 17 residues. Germline trimming cut 1 base from V and 6 bases from J; bases unmatched to any gene: 8. This chain's CDR3 is CASSQARTSGDSDTQYF. For the CDR3, the DNA is TGCGCCAGCAGCCAAGCTAGGACTAGCGGGGACTCTGATACGCAGTATTTT.

This chain joins TRBV2 and TRBJ2-1; 9 bases align to TRBD2. The trim removed 7 bases at V and 5 bases at J, leaving 6 bases unmatched. CDR3 size: 14 residues. Germline loops: CDR1 SNHLY, CDR2 FYNNEI. The chain's CDR3 is CASTWRGGNNEQFF. The CDR3 region has the DNA TGTGCCAGCACCTGGCGGGGGGGCAACAATGAGCAGTTCTTC.

The chain links TRBV25-1 to TRBJ2-1; 8 positions agree with TRBD1. This CDR3 has 14 residues. V lost 8 bases and J lost 4; bases outside the gene matches: 7. The germline V gene encodes CDR1 MGHDK and CDR2 SYGVNS. The CDR3 DNA sequence: TGTGCCAGCGGAACAGGGGGTCGATACAATGAGCAGTTCTTC. It yields the protein CASGTGGRYNEQFF.

At least ten counts were recorded for this clonotype. The chain links TRBV2 to TRBJ2-5; D is undetermined. Trimming stripped 6 bases from V and 2 bases from J, with 4 bases between. This CDR3 comprises 11 residues. The germline CDR1 and CDR2 sequences are SNHLY and FYNNEI. In DNA, the CDR3 is TGTGCCAGCAGGGGACAAGAGACCCAGTACTTC. This translates into CASRGQETQYF.

This clonotype appeared a single time. Since a much larger clone is just one base distant, this may be a read error. The rearrangement links TRBV3-1 to TRBJ2-5, with 12 bases identical to TRBD2. The CDR3 has 17 amino acids. With V trimmed by 4 bases and J by 5 bases, 11 bases remained unmatched. The germline V gene has CDR1 LGHDT and CDR2 YNNKEL (reference sequence). CDR3 residues: CASSPLAGGHVAETQYF. CDR3 nucleotides: TGTGCCAGCAGCCCCCTAGCGGGAGGGCATGTGGCTGAGACCCAGTACTTC.

This clonotype was observed many times. The CDR3 is CASSFPPPTGKEQFF. The CDR3 DNA follows: TGTGCCAGCAGTTTCCCCCCCCCAACAGGGAAAGAGCAGTTCTTC. The chain recombines TRBV12-3 or TRBV12-4 with TRBJ2-1, with D maybe TRBD1 (6 bases). This CDR3 spans 15 amino acids. V lost 3 bases, J lost 10 bases, and 19 bases lay in between.

The chain is built from TRBV20-1 and TRBJ1-4, with D possibly being TRBD1 (6 bases). The CDR3 has 15 amino acids. The V gene lost 5 bases and the J gene lost 5 bases, with 18 bases spanning the gap. The germline V gene encodes CDR1 DFQATT and CDR2 SNEGSKA (reference sequence). CDR3 DNA: TGCAGTGCTCAGAGGGGGGGCCCATTAAATGAAAAACTGTTTTTT. Its protein product is CSAQRGGPLNEKLFF.

This clonotype has ten or more counts. The chain combines TRBV5-5 with TRBJ2-4; D call uncertain. The V gene's germline CDR1 is SGHKS and CDR2 YYEKEE (reference sequence). This CDR3 has 14 amino acids. V lost 0 bases and J lost 8, with 12 bases in between. Here the CDR3 DNA reads TGTGCCAGCAGCTTGGCGGGTTGGGCGGACATTCAGTACTTC. Protein product: CASSLAGWADIQYF.

The V gene is TRBV6-1, the J gene TRBJ2-7, with TRBD1 identical over 7 bases. Looked up from germline, CDR1 is MNHNS and CDR2 is SASEGT. Germline trimming cut 8 bases from V and 0 bases from J; bases unmatched to any gene: 13. The CDR3 length is 16 residues. CDR3 region: CASGLGPRDSSYEQYV. In nucleotides, the CDR3 is TGTGCCAGCGGATTAGGGCCCCGGGACAGCTCCTACGAGCAGTACGTC.

This clonotype was seen a handful of times. The chain uses TRBV27 and TRBJ2-1, with a weak D call TRBD2 (5 bases). Trimming shortened V by 5 bases and J by 9 bases, and 11 bases separated the two germline ends. CDR1 is MNHEY and CDR2 is SMNVEV in the germline V gene (reference sequence). This CDR3 comprises 12 residues. The CDR3 here is CASSNTRGEQFF. The CDR3 DNA reads TGTGCCAGCAGTAATACTAGAGGTGAGCAGTTCTTC.

There are a few counts of this clonotype. This chain links TRBV7-2 with TRBJ2-7; TRBD1 matches at 9 bases. V shed 1 base and J 7 bases; nucleotides not matched to a gene: 8. The CDR3 is 15 amino acids. Per the germline V gene, CDR1 is SGHTA and CDR2 is FQGNSA. The CDR3: CASSLVGQGSREQYF. The CDR3 nucleotides are TGTGCCAGCAGCTTAGTGGGACAGGGTTCTAGAGAGCAGTACTTC.

This clonotype was recorded many times. The rearrangement joins TRBV25-1 to TRBJ2-2; no clear D gene. The CDR3 covers 14 residues. Germline V gene lookup returns CDR1 MGHDK and CDR2 SYGVNS. Trimming shortened V by 4 bases and J by 4 bases, and 10 bases separated the two germline ends. The CDR3 DNA reads as TGTGCCAGCAGTGGATCAGGATCCACCGGGGAGCTGTTTTTT. This gives the protein CASSGSGSTGELFF. Full variable domain (missing parts from reference TRBV25-1 and TRBJ2-2): EADIYQTPRYLVIGTGKKITLECSQTMGHDKMYWYQQDPGMELHLIHYSYGVNSTEKGDLSSESTVSRIRTEHFPLTLESARPSHTSQYLCASSGSGSTGELFFGEGSRLTVL.

This clonotype was seen many times. The rearrangement links TRBV5-1 to TRBJ2-7; 9 bases match TRBD2. In germline, CDR1 is SGHRS, CDR2 YFSETQ. V shed 5 bases, J shed 2 bases, and the junction held 8 bases outside the gene matches. The CDR3 has 15 residues. CDR3 in amino acids: CASRGGTSSAYEQYF. CDR3 in DNA: TGCGCCAGCAGGGGGGGGACTAGCTCAGCCTACGAGCAGTACTTC.

The chain combines TRBV11-2 with TRBJ2-1, with D possibly being TRBD1 (6 bases). Germline V gene sequence: CDR1 SGHAT, CDR2 FQNNGV. CDR3 size: 12 residues. Trimming removed 0 bases at V and 16 bases at J, with 13 bases between. The CDR3 sequence is CASSLDIQGQFF. The CDR3 DNA follows: TGTGCCAGCAGCTTAGATATCCAGGGACAATTCTTC.

Details on this clonotype: A much larger clone differs from this one at a single base, so this may be a read error. As the CDR3 is not closed by the conserved phenylalanine or tryptophan, this likely results from a read error. The rearrangement joins TRBV15 to TRBJ2-1; D perhaps matches TRBD1 (6 bases). CDR1 and CDR2 from the germline V gene are LNHNV and YYDKDF (reference sequence). The V end was cut by 6 bases, the J end by 7 bases, with 10 bases between. The CDR3 length is 12 residues. The CDR3: CATSRQGNEQFS. CDR3 DNA sequence: TGTGCCACCAGTCGGCAGGGGAATGAGCAGTTCTCC.

This clonotype showed up just a few times. V and J are TRBV3-1 and TRBJ2-7; 12 bases align to TRBD2. CDR1 and CDR2 from the germline V gene are LGHDT and YNNKEL (reference sequence). The V gene end was trimmed by 1 base and the J gene end by 2 bases; junction bases not matched to a gene: 6. The CDR3 is 17 amino acids. The CDR3 DNA reads as TGTGCCAGCAGCCAAGTGACTAGCGGGGGTCCCACCTACGAGCAGTACGTC. Protein product: CASSQVTSGGPTYEQYV.

This clonotype showed up just a few times. The V gene is TRBV7-8, the J gene TRBJ2-5; TRBD2 agrees at 7 bases. The germline V gene has CDR1 SGHVS and CDR2 FQNEAQ. Trimming cost V 4 bases and J 5 bases; bases outside gene matches: 13. The CDR3 loop spans 16 amino acids. CDR3 in DNA: TGTGCCAGCAGCTCCCGGAGCGGGGCGAATAGGGAGACCCAGTACTTC. It encodes CASSSRSGANRETQYF.

This clonotype was detected only a few times. The CDR3 DNA is TGCAGTGCTAGGAGGAGGGGTGGCACCGGGGAGCTGTTTTTT. Its protein product is CSARRRGGTGELFF. The V and J genes are TRBV20-1 and TRBJ2-2; TRBD2 might be the D (6 bases). Trimming shortened V by 3 bases and J by 4 bases, and 12 bases separated the two germline ends. This CDR3 is 14 amino acids long. Germline CDR1 DFQATT, CDR2 SNEGSKA (reference sequence).

This clonotype turned up a few times. J is TRBJ2-1 and V is TRBV7-8; D ambiguous. The CDR3 is made up of 13 amino acids. Germline V CDR1 and CDR2: SGHVS, FQNEAQ. V was clipped by 3 bases and J by 10 bases, with 13 bases between them. The CDR3 spells CASSFPLTWEQFF. CDR3 DNA: TGTGCCAGCAGCTTTCCCTTAACGTGGGAGCAGTTCTTC.

This clonotype was detected only a few times. V gene TRBV3-1 combines with J gene TRBJ2-7, with 7 bases fitting TRBD2. The J segment lost 0 bases and the V segment lost 3 bases, leaving 5 bases of the junction unmatched. CDR3 length: 15 amino acids. Germline loops: CDR1 LGHDT, CDR2 YNNKEL (reference sequence). CDR3 nucleotides: TGTGCCAGCAGCCAGTATAGCGGGCCCTCCTACGAGCAGTACTTC. Protein sequence: CASSQYSGPSYEQYF.

The chain has TRBV18 and TRBJ2-5; no firm D call. Trimming took 1 base from V and 0 from J, leaving 3 bases between them. This CDR3 has 13 amino acids. CDR1 and CDR2 from the germline V gene are KGHSH and LQKENI. The CDR3 region has the DNA TGTGCCAGCTCACCACATTACCAAGAGACCCAGTACTTC. Translation gives CASSPHYQETQYF.

This clonotype came up a few times. The chain recombines TRBV7-9 with TRBJ1-6, with 7 bases identical to TRBD1. The V gene end was trimmed by 5 bases and the J gene end by 8 bases; junction bases not matched to a gene: 3. The length of the CDR3 is 13 residues. The germline gives CDR1 SEHNR, CDR2 FQNEAQ (reference sequence). This CDR3 reads CASSETGDSPLHF. In DNA, the CDR3 is TGTGCCAGCAGCGAAACAGGGGATTCACCCCTCCACTTT.

This clonotype was detected ten times or more. The chain combines TRBV12-3 or TRBV12-4 with TRBJ2-3; possible D gene TRBD1, 6 bases. Trimming removed 7 bases from V and 1 base from J, with 12 bases in between. The CDR3 loop spans 14 amino acids. CDR3 DNA: TGTGCCAGCACGTTAGCAGGGGGCACAGATACGCAGTATTTT. Protein: CASTLAGGTDTQYF.

Many counts were recorded for this clonotype. This chain joins TRBV5-6 and TRBJ2-1; TRBD1 is a possible D gene (6 bases). With 4 bases removed from V and 10 bases from J, the gap between germline ends came to 15 bases. The germline V gene has CDR1 SGHDT and CDR2 YYEEEE. The length of the CDR3 is 13 residues. The CDR3 is CASSADRSWEQFF. CDR3 DNA sequence: TGTGCCAGCAGCGCCGACAGGTCGTGGGAGCAGTTCTTC.